A single sample is the source of the 15 T cell receptor beta chains below, sequenced in a study of monozygotic twins with inflammatory bowel disease. TCRdb re-called the 5' RACE reads and catalogs CDR3 proteins one per entry, DNA excluded. The sample data list hundreds of thousands of distinct CDR3 sequences. The sequenced sample consisted of blood. These receptors all stem from a human donor with ulcerative colitis or Crohn's disease, or a healthy co-twin of an affected twin (not recorded which).

The chain links TRBV29-1 to TRBJ2-7; with no DNA, the TCRdb D assignment of TRBD2 cannot be verified. Germline V gene sequence: CDR1 SQVTM, CDR2 ANQGSEA. This CDR3 contains 13 residues. The CDR3 reads CSVEGAGVYEQYF.

The genes are TRBV4-2 and TRBJ2-1; TCRdb outputs TRBD2, but without DNA this stays unchecked. From germline, CDR1 is LGHNA and CDR2 YNFKEQ. CDR3 length: 14 residues. Here the CDR3 reads CASSHRGFNNEQFF.

The chain recombines TRBV12-3 or TRBV12-4 with TRBJ1-1. CDR3 length: 13 amino acids. The CDR3 spells CASRWGSSAEAFF.

The chain combines TRBV3-1 with TRBJ2-2; TCRdb's D call of TRBD1 is untestable without DNA. This CDR3 has 15 amino acids. Germline loops: CDR1 LGHDT, CDR2 YNNKEL (reference sequence). This CDR3 is CASSQGWGVTGELFF.

The V and J genes are TRBV12-3 or TRBV12-4 and TRBJ2-2; TCRdb's D call of TRBD1 is untestable without DNA. The CDR3 spans 16 residues. The CDR3: CASSLGSGGNTGELFF.

The chain couples TRBV6-1 to TRBJ2-3; lacking DNA, the TRBD2 call made by TCRdb goes unchecked. In germline, CDR1 is MNHNS, CDR2 SASEGT. The CDR3 contains 14 residues. CDR3 residues: CASRNSGRPDTQYF.

The chain carries TRBV29-1 and TRBJ2-5; TCRdb names TRBD2, which stays unverified in the absence of DNA. The CDR3 runs 16 residues. Germline values: CDR1 SQVTM, CDR2 ANQGSEA. The CDR3 protein is CSVDSSPEGPKETQYF.

This chain joins TRBV20-1 and TRBJ2-7. This CDR3 is 17 amino acids long. CDR1 and CDR2 (germline): DFQATT, SNEGSKA (reference sequence). CDR3 in amino acids: CSARESSRHSGTYEQYF.

This chain connects TRBV3-1 to TRBJ2-2; TCRdb selects TRBD2, and the lack of DNA leaves this call unchecked. The CDR3 totals 16 residues. The germline V gene encodes CDR1 LGHDT and CDR2 YNNKEL (reference sequence). CDR3 sequence: CASSQARQGGTGELFF.

The V gene is TRBV27, the J gene TRBJ2-1; the D call of TRBD2 rests on TCRdb alone, since no DNA is present to check it. The CDR3 totals 16 residues. Looked up from germline, CDR1 is MNHEY and CDR2 is SMNVEV (reference sequence). CDR3: CASTPGLAGGHNEQFF.

The V and J genes are TRBV6-2 or TRBV6-3 and TRBJ2-7; TCRdb's D call, TRBD1, is unchecked because there is no DNA. The CDR3 length is 18 residues. The germline gives CDR1 MNHEY, CDR2 SVGEGT. The CDR3 here is CASSYLRDRGRIPYEQYF.

This chain uses TRBV28 with TRBJ2-1; the TCRdb D gene call, TRBD2, has no DNA to confirm it. Germline lookup yields CDR1 MDHEN and CDR2 SYDVKM. This CDR3 comprises 14 residues. CDR3 sequence: CASSLRHLANEQFF.

V usage is TRBV6-1 and J usage is TRBJ2-6; as DNA is missing, the TRBD1 call by TCRdb cannot be tested. Germline lookup yields CDR1 MNHNS and CDR2 SASEGT. This CDR3 spans 16 amino acids. The CDR3 sequence is CASNRDGGTGANVLTF.

This rearrangement joins TRBV7-2 to TRBJ2-3. This CDR3 has 13 residues. Germline loops: CDR1 SGHTA, CDR2 FQGNSA. This CDR3 is CASSLRTADTQYF. Together with reference TRBV7-2 and TRBJ2-3, the CDR3 gives the full variable domain: GAGVSQSPSNKVTEKGKDVELRCDPISGHTALYWYRQSLGQGLEFLIYFQGNSAPDKSGLPSDRFSAERTGGSVSTLTIQRTQQEDSAVYLCASSLRTADTQYFGPGTRLTVL.

This chain uses TRBV19 with TRBJ1-1; with no DNA, the TCRdb D assignment of TRBD1 cannot be verified. Per germline, CDR1 LNHDA and CDR2 SQIVND (reference sequence). CDR3 length: 16 amino acids. CDR3 sequence: CASSTQNPWANTEAFF.